The 13 T cell receptor beta chains given below trace back to one sample, sequenced in a study of blood T cell repertoires in COVID-19. Profiled with immunoSEQ multiplex PCR; TCRdb holds only in-frame clones, not every one. Of approximately 400,000 clones in the sample, approximately 90% are singletons; the top ten hold 1.2%. Sequencing input: PBMCs or T cells enriched from blood (not recorded which). All receptors come from a woman under 30 who had recovered from COVID-19.

The rearrangement uses TRBV18 and TRBJ1-5; weak D call: TRBD1 (5 bases). Germline V lookup: CDR1 KGHSH, CDR2 LQKENI. V lost 5 bases and J 2 bases, leaving 10 bases between the germline ends. This CDR3 contains 14 residues. The CDR3 bases are TGTGCCAGCTCATCCGGAGGGGGCAATCAGCCCCAGCATTTT. Its protein is CASSSGGGNQPQHF.

The chain employs TRBV10-3 and TRBJ1-1; D is ambiguous. CDR3 length equals 16 residues. Germline lookup yields CDR1 ENHRY and CDR2 SYGVKD. V was cut by 0 bases and J by 6 bases, with 17 bases left in between. CDR3 region: CAISESMGTGKPEAFF. In nucleotides, the CDR3 is TGTGCCATCAGTGAGTCGATGGGAACGGGGAAGCCTGAAGCTTTCTTT.

V usage is TRBV5-4 and J usage is TRBJ1-6, with TRBD1 identical over 8 bases. This CDR3 has 14 amino acids. Looked up from germline, CDR1 is SGHNT and CDR2 is YYREEE (reference sequence). The ends lost 4 bases at V and 6 bases at J; junction bases unmatched: 3. The CDR3 DNA reads as TGTGCCAGCAGCATGGACAGGGCTAATTCACCCCTCCACTTT. Translation gives CASSMDRANSPLHF.

This sequence joins TRBV30 and TRBJ2-6, with TRBD2 matching over 10 bases. The CDR3 sequence is 15 residues long. Germline values: CDR1 GTSNPN, CDR2 SVGIG (reference sequence). V lost 0 bases, J lost 13 bases, and 9 bases stayed unmatched. Here the CDR3 DNA reads TGTGCCTGGAGTGTCTGGCTAGCGGGGGCCCCGGTCCTGACTTTC. Its protein product is CAWSVWLAGAPVLTF.

The table lists this clone with a count of one. The chain couples TRBV15 to TRBJ2-5; possibly TRBD2 for D (6 bases). Germline-derived CDR1 and CDR2 are LNHNV and YYDKDF (reference sequence). The V gene lost 1 base and the J gene lost 3 bases, with 12 bases spanning the gap. The CDR3 spans 15 residues. The CDR3 loop reads CATSRAGGAKETQYF. DNA for the CDR3: TGTGCCACCAGCAGAGCTGGCGGGGCAAAAGAGACCCAGTACTTC.

The CDR3 sequence: CASSLFRASSYNSPLHF. In DNA form, the CDR3 reads TGTGCCAGCAGCTTATTCAGGGCCAGCTCCTATAATTCACCCCTCCACTTT. This sequence joins TRBV11-2 and TRBJ1-6, with D perhaps matching TRBD1 (5 bases). Germline V CDR1 and CDR2: SGHAT, FQNNGV. V gave up 2 bases and J gave up 0 bases, with 11 bases separating them. The CDR3 length is 17 residues.

The gene calls are TRBV12-3 or TRBV12-4 and TRBJ1-6; D not certain. V lost 7 bases to trimming and J lost 4 bases, with 8 bases between them. This CDR3 comprises 13 residues. The CDR3 protein is CASTQEYNSPLHF. CDR3 nucleotides: TGTGCCAGCACCCAGGAATATAATTCACCCCTCCACTTT.

The rearrangement links TRBV11-3 to TRBJ2-1; maybe TRBD2 (5 bases). Germline CDR1 is SGHNT and CDR2 is YENEEA. V dropped 5 bases and J dropped 6 bases, with 5 bases sitting between them. The CDR3 is made up of 11 amino acids. The CDR3 DNA reads TGTGCCAGCAGCCGGGGCAATGAGCAGTTCTTC. Translating gives CASSRGNEQFF.

V and J are TRBV27 and TRBJ1-2; D possibly corresponds to TRBD1 (6 bases). Trimming removed 5 bases at V and 0 bases at J, with 10 bases between. The CDR3 consists of 14 residues. Germline CDR1 MNHEY, CDR2 SMNVEV (reference sequence). For the CDR3, the DNA is TGTGCCAGCAGTCAGGACAGAACTAACTATGGCTACACCTTC. It is translated as CASSQDRTNYGYTF.

The chain couples TRBV19 to TRBJ1-2; TRBD1 matches at 9 bases. The CDR3 is made up of 16 amino acids. J was trimmed by 4 bases and V by 5 bases; bases with no gene match: 11. Germline V gene sequence: CDR1 LNHDA, CDR2 SQIVND (reference sequence). The CDR3 region has the DNA TGTGCCAGTAGTTCTCCCGGGGACAGGGCGGTCTATGGCTACACCTTC. Protein: CASSSPGDRAVYGYTF.

This clone was observed a single time. The J gene is TRBJ1-2, the V gene TRBV7-9; maybe TRBD1 (5 bases). Per the germline V gene, CDR1 is SEHNR and CDR2 is FQNEAQ (reference sequence). This CDR3 comprises 15 residues. V was cut by 5 bases and J by 4 bases, with 17 bases left in between. CDR3 coding DNA: TGTGCCAGCAGCCCTCAGGACATTTTAACCTATGGCTACACCTTC. This translates into CASSPQDILTYGYTF.

This sequence joins TRBV6-5 and TRBJ1-4, with D unresolved. CDR3 length: 12 residues. The germline V gene encodes CDR1 MNHEY and CDR2 SVGAGI. Trimming removed 4 bases from V and 8 bases from J, with 8 bases in between. CDR3 in DNA: TGTGCCAGCAGTTCACAATGGGAAAAACTGTTTTTT. This gives the protein CASSSQWEKLFF.

This clone came up once. The chain has TRBV27 and TRBJ1-5; no reliable D call. The ends were cut back, 0 bases at V and 7 bases at J, with 13 bases in the middle. This CDR3 region has 15 residues. Germline V CDR1 and CDR2: MNHEY, SMNVEV (reference sequence). The CDR3: CASSLSSGSRQPQHF. DNA for the CDR3: TGTGCCAGCAGTTTATCAAGCGGATCCCGGCAGCCCCAGCATTTT.